This T cell receptor (beta chain) was profiled in a study of spatial heterogeneity in lung cancer. This clonotype is large (0.1 to 1%). Time point reported: sample taken at primary tumor resection. From tumor, nontumor lung or frozen PBMC, whole RNA was taken unsorted for sequencing. V lost 5 bases to trimming and J lost 5 bases, with 15 bases between them. Germline V gene sequence: CDR1 SGHVS, CDR2 FNYEAQ. The length of the CDR3 is 15 residues. Each CDR3 protein is one row after TCRdb ran MiXCR on the 5' RACE reads. The sample includes about 1,100 distinct CDR3 sequences, roughly 13% of them seen just once.

The source was normal lung tissue next to the tumor, collected at surgery. This clonotype originated in a male donor with early-stage non-small cell lung cancer. The rearrangement joins TRBV7-6 to TRBJ2-2, with D unresolved. The CDR3 nucleotides are TGTGCCAGCAGCCCCTCCAGGTCGCGGACCGGGGAGCTGTTTTTT. This encodes CASSPSRSRTGELFF.